One and the same sample provided the 22 T cell receptor beta chains below, sequenced in a study of blood T cells in healthy people across ages. A second 7 to 11 cycle PCR used barcoded and J-beta primers. TCRdb passed the 5' RACE reads through MiXCR, listing each CDR3 protein once. The repertoire holds about 1.6 million distinct CDR3 sequences, around 36% seen once, with approximately 11% in the top ten. Sequencing input: blood. The receptors were gathered from a woman between 25 and 40 years old in good health.

The rearrangement links TRBV2 to TRBJ2-1, with D maybe TRBD1 (5 bases). This CDR3 spans 15 amino acids. The ends were cut back, 6 bases at V and 1 base at J, with 13 bases in the middle. Germline assignment: CDR1 SNHLY and CDR2 FYNNEI. CDR3 nucleotide sequence: TGTGCCAGCAGCCCCCCAGGGAAATCCTACAATGAGCAGTTCTTC. It specifies CASSPPGKSYNEQFF.

The V call is TRBV5-1, the J call TRBJ2-1; perhaps TRBD1 as D (7 bases). Trimming stripped 0 bases from V and 10 bases from J, with 17 bases between. CDR1 and CDR2 from the germline V gene are SGHRS and YFSETQ. The CDR3 has 15 residues. The CDR3 region has the DNA TGCGCCAGCAGCTTGGGACAGGGACTCCTAGGCGAGCAGTTCTTC. It translates to CASSLGQGLLGEQFF.

The chain joins TRBV27 to TRBJ2-3; 9 nucleotides align to TRBD2. CDR3 length equals 16 residues. V dropped 6 bases and J dropped 1; count of bases not matched to a gene: 8. CDR1 and CDR2 from the germline V gene are MNHEY and SMNVEV (reference sequence). The CDR3 sequence: CASSLPPSGGTDTQYF. CDR3 bases: TGTGCCAGCAGCTTACCCCCTAGCGGGGGCACAGATACGCAGTATTTT.

The chain combines TRBV7-6 with TRBJ1-2; 7 bases map to TRBD1. This CDR3 spans 15 amino acids. V was clipped by 5 bases and J by 7 bases; unmatched bases: 13. Germline V CDR1 and CDR2: SGHVS, FNYEAQ. The CDR3 DNA is TGTGCCAGCAGCCGTGAGACAGGGCCAGGGGGTGGCTACACCTTC. Translated: CASSRETGPGGGYTF. Supplemented by reference TRBV7-6 and TRBJ1-2, the full variable domain reads GAGVSQSPRYKVTKRGQDVALRCDPISGHVSLYWYRQALGQGPEFLTYFNYEAQQDKSGLPNDRFSAERPEGSISTLTIQRTEQRDSAMYRCASSRETGPGGGYTFGSGTRLTVV.

The chain couples TRBV20-1 to TRBJ2-3, with D hard to call. The germline gives CDR1 DFQATT, CDR2 SNEGSKA (reference sequence). The CDR3 is 12 amino acids. Trimming took 8 bases from V and 2 from J, leaving 11 bases between them. Here the CDR3 reads CSPGRHTDTQYF. The CDR3 DNA reads as TGCAGTCCCGGGCGACACACAGATACGCAGTATTTT.

The chain combines TRBV28 with TRBJ2-7; the match to TRBD2 covers 7 bases. The junction had 10 bases not matched to a gene; V was cut back by 11 bases and J by 0 bases. The CDR3 sequence is 14 residues long. CDR1 and CDR2 from the germline V gene are MDHEN and SYDVKM. CDR3 nucleotides: TGTGCCGGCAATCGGGGAGGGGACTCCTACGAGCAGTACTTC. It is translated as CAGNRGGDSYEQYF.

This clonotype was seen only a few times. A junction boundary mismatches the germline segment, possibly from a read error. V is TRBV4-1 and J is TRBJ2-5; 14 positions match TRBD2. The CDR3 sequence is 19 residues long. Germline CDR1 is MGHRA and CDR2 is YSYEKL. CDR3 in amino acids: CAGSQGLGGLAGGRETQYF. The DNA of the CDR3 is TGCGCCGGCAGCCAAGGCCTCGGAGGACTAGCGGGGGGAAGAGAGACCCAGTACTTC.

The chain is built from TRBV10-1 and TRBJ2-1, with 7 bases fitting TRBD2. The CDR3 has 16 amino acids. Germline V gene lookup returns CDR1 WNHNN and CDR2 SYGVQD (reference sequence). V was pared by 3 bases and J by 4 bases, with 9 bases of the junction left unmatched. CDR3 loop: CASSDRGSGPYNEQFF. CDR3 bases: TGCGCCAGCAGTGATAGGGGTAGCGGGCCATACAATGAGCAGTTCTTC.

The chain is built from TRBV7-3 and TRBJ2-1; 7 nucleotides agree with TRBD2. CDR1 SGHTA and CDR2 FQGTGA come from the germline V gene. The CDR3 contains 15 residues. Trimming took 5 bases from V and 3 from J; bases not matched to a gene: 7. CDR3 sequence (DNA): TGTGCCAGCAGCCAGACTAGCAGGCTCTACAATGAGCAGTTCTTC. Translated, it gives CASSQTSRLYNEQFF.

The J gene is TRBJ1-6, the V gene TRBV7-9; D may be TRBD1 (5 bases). V shed 5 bases and J shed 8 bases, with 16 bases lying between them. Germline lookup yields CDR1 SEHNR and CDR2 FQNEAQ (reference sequence). The CDR3 extends over 15 amino acids. The CDR3 DNA reads as TGTGCCAGCAGCAACACAGGTGGCGGGGATTCACCCCTCCACTTT. It yields the protein CASSNTGGGDSPLHF.

The chain joins TRBV12-3 or TRBV12-4 to TRBJ1-1, with a tentative D call TRBD1 (5 bases). V lost 4 bases to trimming and J lost 8 bases, with 17 bases between them. This CDR3 comprises 14 residues. The CDR3 DNA follows: TGTGCCAGCAGTTCATCTTCTAGGGGTCAGGAAGCTTTCTTT. Translated: CASSSSSRGQEAFF.

With respect to this clonotype: A much larger clonotype is one base distant, so this may be a read error. This CDR3 is CSGARTGQEAQYF. The CDR3 DNA reads as TGCAGCGGAGCTAGGACAGGGCAAGAGGCCCAGTACTTC. The V call is TRBV29-1, the J call TRBJ2-5, with 8 bases matching TRBD1. There are 13 residues in the CDR3. Germline CDR1 and CDR2: SQVTM and ANQGSEA. The whole variable domain, remainder taken from reference TRBV29-1 and TRBJ2-5, is SAVISQKPSRDICQRGTSLTIQCQVDSQVTMMFWYRQQPGQSLTLIATANQGSEATYESGFVIDKFPISRPNLTFSTLTVSNMSPEDSSIYLCSGARTGQEAQYFGPGTRLLVL.

V and J are TRBV2 and TRBJ2-5; the match to TRBD2 covers 13 bases. J was trimmed by 1 base and V by 7 bases; bases with no gene match: 9. The CDR3 is made up of 17 amino acids. Looked up from germline, CDR1 is SNHLY and CDR2 is FYNNEI. CDR3 in amino acids: CASIPGLAGPLQETQYF. The CDR3 coding sequence is TGTGCCAGCATTCCGGGACTAGCGGGGCCACTCCAAGAGACCCAGTACTTC.

The DNA for the CDR3 is TGTGCCAGCAGTTTAAACAGTAACAGACACTATGGCTACACCTTC. Protein: CASSLNSNRHYGYTF. The chain recombines TRBV11-2 with TRBJ1-2; D remains ambiguous. V gave up 6 bases and J gave up 3 bases, with 17 bases separating them. CDR1 and CDR2 from the germline V gene are SGHAT and FQNNGV. The CDR3 consists of 15 residues.

This clonotype has ten or more counts. The chain uses TRBV5-1 and TRBJ2-7, with 8 bases aligning to TRBD1. Unmatched junction bases numbered 5, after V lost 3 bases and J lost 0 bases. From germline, CDR1 is SGHRS and CDR2 YFSETQ. This CDR3 comprises 15 residues. CDR3 protein: CASSYGQGVSYEQYF. The DNA for the CDR3 is TGCGCCAGCAGCTATGGACAGGGAGTCTCCTACGAGCAGTACTTC.

This clonotype occurred a few times. The V and J genes are TRBV20-1 and TRBJ1-4; TRBD1 is a possible D gene (5 bases). The CDR3 spans 12 residues. Deletions cut 5 bases from V and 7 bases from J, with 11 bases between. Germline V gene sequence: CDR1 DFQATT, CDR2 SNEGSKA (reference sequence). Here the CDR3 reads CSAGGLGEKLFF. The CDR3 DNA sequence: TGCAGTGCTGGGGGGTTGGGTGAAAAACTGTTTTTT.

This clonotype showed up just a few times. The chain recombines TRBV5-1 with TRBJ2-7, with D possibly TRBD1 on 7 matching bases. Trimming cost V 0 bases and J 2 bases, with 18 bases left between them. CDR1 is SGHRS, CDR2 YFSETQ, per germline. The CDR3 is 17 amino acids. CDR3 sequence reads: CASSLGPAGGNPYEQYF. The CDR3 DNA is TGCGCCAGCAGCTTGGGCCCGGCAGGGGGGAATCCCTACGAGCAGTACTTC.

This clonotype has a single count. The V gene is TRBV29-1, the J gene TRBJ2-7; D is possibly TRBD1 (6 bases). The J call could be wrong; TRBJ2-5 is a better fit for the DNA end. This CDR3 contains 15 residues. Per germline, CDR1 SQVTM and CDR2 ANQGSEA. The CDR3 DNA sequence: TGCAGCGTTGTATTGGCGGACAGCATTGGAGGGACCCAGTACTTC. Translating it yields CSVVLADSIGGTQYF.

The chain employs TRBV5-1 and TRBJ2-5, with unresolved D. The end of the DNA is better explained by TRBJ2-7, so the J call may be wrong. Germline CDR1 is SGHRS and CDR2 is YFSETQ. CDR3 size: 12 residues. In DNA, the CDR3 is TGCGCCAGCACATCGGAAATATACGAGCAGTACTTC. Amino acid sequence: CASTSEIYEQYF.

Worth noting for this clonotype: A clone one base away is much larger, so this may be a read error. The chain combines TRBV29-1 with TRBJ2-1; the D gene is possibly TRBD2 (6 bases). The closer fit of TRBJ2-7 to the DNA end suggests the J call may be wrong. CDR3 length: 11 residues. Germline CDR1 SQVTM, CDR2 ANQGSEA. The CDR3, as DNA: TGCAGCACGGGACTCAACTACGAGCAGTACTTC. This encodes CSTGLNYEQYF.

This clonotype was counted between two and nine times. This rearrangement joins TRBV27 to TRBJ2-7, with D tentatively TRBD1 or TRBD2 (5 bases each). Germline CDR1 reads MNHEY; CDR2 reads SMNVEV (reference sequence). The V end was cut by 5 bases, the J end by 3 bases, with 14 bases between. The CDR3 is made up of 14 amino acids. Written as DNA, the CDR3 is TGTGCCAGCAGTCCGACAGCTAGCTACTACGAGCAGTACTTC. Amino acid sequence: CASSPTASYYEQYF.

J is TRBJ2-3 and V is TRBV9; D possibly matches TRBD1 or TRBD2 (5 bases each). Germline V gene sequence: CDR1 SGDLS, CDR2 YYNGEE. The CDR3 totals 15 residues. Trimming removed 0 bases from V and 2 bases from J, with 10 bases in between. CDR3 nucleotides: TGTGCCAGCAGCGTAGAAGGGGACCTCACAGATACGCAGTATTTT. Protein product: CASSVEGDLTDTQYF. Supplemented by reference TRBV9 and TRBJ2-3, the full variable domain reads DSGVTQTPKHLITATGQRVTLRCSPRSGDLSVYWYQQSLDQGLQFLIQYYNGEERAKGNILERFSAQQFPDLHSELNLSSLELGDSALYFCASSVEGDLTDTQYFGPGTRLTVL.